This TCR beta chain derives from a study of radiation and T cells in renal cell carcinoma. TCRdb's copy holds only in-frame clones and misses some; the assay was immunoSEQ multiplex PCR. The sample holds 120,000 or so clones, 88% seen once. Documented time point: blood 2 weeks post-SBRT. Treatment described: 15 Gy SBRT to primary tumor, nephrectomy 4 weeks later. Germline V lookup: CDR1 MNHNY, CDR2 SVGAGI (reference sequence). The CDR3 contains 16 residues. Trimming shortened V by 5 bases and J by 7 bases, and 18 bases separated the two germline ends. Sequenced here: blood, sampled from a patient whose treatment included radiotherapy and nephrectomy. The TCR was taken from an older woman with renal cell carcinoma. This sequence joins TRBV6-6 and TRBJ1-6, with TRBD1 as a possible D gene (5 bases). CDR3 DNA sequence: TGTGCCAGCAGTCCGACAGACCCGGGGCGGAATTCACCCCTCCACTTT. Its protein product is CASSPTDPGRNSPLHF.